These T cell receptor beta chains were read from a single sample in a study of human T cells and chemical hapten exposure. Each CDR3 protein is one row after TCRdb ran MiXCR on the RACE reads. The repertoire includes 80,000 to 100,000 distinct CDR3 sequences, about 8.7% of them detected once, and about 3.1% sits in the top ten. Material: whole blood. These receptors were obtained from a female donor in good health. Some clones in this sample may be carry-over from other donors' samples. The CDR3 runs from the conserved cysteine through the conserved F or W. A D gene is named only where the DNA matches it firmly. Rows give clone size only sometimes, using once, few, many, or a class for an expanded clone.

few	TRBV6-2/TRBV6-3	TRBJ2-5	NA	CASKGGGRETQYF	TGTGCCAGCAAGGGAGGGGGCAGGGAGACCCAGTACTTC
many	TRBV7-8	TRBJ1-2	NA	CASSLATGGYTF	TGTGCCAGCAGCTTAGCTACAGGGGGCTACACCTTC
NA	TRBV11-2	TRBJ2-3	NA	CASIQPDTQYF	TGTGCCAGCATCCAACCAGATACGCAGTATTTT
NA	TRBV12-1	TRBJ2-7	NA	CASRNAGGEYEQYF	TGTGCCAGCAGAAACGCAGGGGGAGAGTACGAGCAATACTTC
NA	TRBV5-1	TRBJ2-6	NA	CASSLVSTGANVLTF	TGCGCCAGCAGCTTGGTTAGCACTGGGGCCAACGTCCTGACTTTC
few	TRBV27	TRBJ1-2	NA	CASSFRAGSANNYGYTF	TGTGCCAGCAGTTTTCGTGCCGGGTCGGCGAATAACTATGGCTACACCTTC
NA	TRBV4-2	TRBJ2-7	TRBD1	CASSQDVSPGQGGYEQYF	TGTGCCAGCAGCCAAGACGTCTCCCCTGGACAGGGCGGCTACGAGCAGTACTTC
NA	TRBV9	TRBJ1-5	NA	CASSVQGRGPQHF	TGTGCCAGCAGCGTACAGGGAAGGGGTCCCCAGCATTTT
many	TRBV7-2	TRBJ2-2	NA	CASSLYEGNTGELFF	TGTGCCAGCAGCTTATACGAGGGGAACACCGGGGAGCTGTTTTTT
few	TRBV5-1	TRBJ2-7	NA	CASSLLDGGVYEQYF	TGCGCCAGCAGCTTACTTGATGGAGGGGTCTACGAGCAGTACTTC
few	TRBV29-1	TRBJ1-1	TRBD1	CSVETGGLEAFF	TGCAGCGTTGAAACAGGGGGCCTTGAAGCTTTCTTT
many	TRBV20-1	TRBJ2-2	TRBD1	CSAGTGGRSGELFF	TGCAGTGCCGGAACAGGGGGCCGGTCCGGGGAGCTGTTTTTT
many	TRBV7-2	TRBJ2-2	NA	CASSVGALNTGELFF	TGTGCCAGCAGCGTCGGGGCACTAAACACCGGGGAGCTGTTTTTT
NA	TRBV12-3/TRBV12-4	TRBJ1-1	NA	CASSLGGGGNTEAFF	TGTGCCAGCAGTTTAGGGGGGGGGGGGAACACTGAAGCTTTCTTT
NA	TRBV10-3	TRBJ1-5	NA	CAISEQGNNQPQHF	TGTGCCATCAGTGAGCAGGGGAACAATCAGCCCCAGCATTTT
NA	TRBV24-1	TRBJ2-1	TRBD2	CATSKGLAVYNEQFF	TGTGCCACCAGTAAGGGACTAGCAGTGTACAATGAGCAGTTCTTC
NA	TRBV12-3/TRBV12-4	TRBJ1-5	NA	CASSLGGAADQHF	TGTGCCAGCAGTTTAGGGGGCGCGGCGGACCAGCATTTT
NA	TRBV5-1	TRBJ2-3	TRBD2	CASTTQTSGVSDTQYF	TGCGCCAGCACCACTCAGACTAGCGGAGTTTCAGATACGCAGTATTTT
few	TRBV12-3/TRBV12-4	TRBJ2-7	NA	CASNSRASYEQYF	TGTGCCAGCAATTCTAGGGCCTCCTACGAGCAGTACTTC
many	TRBV7-3	TRBJ2-3	TRBD1	CASSAGQGLTDTQYF	TGTGCCAGCAGCGCGGGACAGGGGCTAACAGATACGCAGTATTTT
many	TRBV4-1	TRBJ1-1	NA	CASSYGTMNTEAFF	TGCGCCAGCAGCTACGGGACAATGAACACTGAAGCTTTCTTT
few	TRBV5-5	TRBJ2-3	NA	CASSRGPDRTDTQYF	TGTGCCAGCAGTCGGGGACCGGATCGCACAGATACGCAGTATTTT
few	TRBV28	TRBJ2-2	NA	CASSKLNTGELFF	TGTGCCAGCAGCAAATTGAACACCGGGGAGCTGTTTTTT
many	TRBV20-1	TRBJ2-1	NA	CSARWLATNNEQFF	TGCAGTGCTAGATGGCTAGCCACGAACAATGAGCAGTTCTTC
NA	TRBV7-9	TRBJ2-3	TRBD2	CASSFGLASTDTQYF	TGTGCCAGCAGCTTCGGACTAGCGAGCACAGATACGCAGTATTTT
few	TRBV25-1	TRBJ2-7	TRBD2	CASSETSGNYEQYF	TGTGCCAGCAGTGAGACTAGCGGGAATTACGAGCAGTACTTC
many	TRBV7-9	TRBJ1-2	NA	CASSQRQGGLNYGYTF	TGTGCCAGCAGCCAGAGGCAGGGAGGGCTCAACTATGGCTACACCTTC